The next 25 T cell receptor beta chains were all read from a single sample in a study of monozygotic twins with inflammatory bowel disease. TCRdb derives one entry per CDR3 protein from the 5' RACE reads, leaving out DNA. The table for this sample gives some 130,000 distinct CDR3 sequences. The sample comprised blood. These TCRs come from a human donor with ulcerative colitis or Crohn's disease, or a healthy co-twin of an affected twin (not recorded which).

V usage is TRBV28 and J usage is TRBJ2-3; the TCRdb call, TRBD1, lacks DNA for checking. The CDR3 is made up of 15 amino acids. Germline CDR1 is MDHEN and CDR2 is SYDVKM. This CDR3 is CASNPRSPSTDTQYF.

The chain uses TRBV29-1 and TRBJ2-1; TCRdb's assignment of TRBD2 cannot be checked, as there is no DNA. CDR3 length equals 14 residues. Germline V gene sequence: CDR1 SQVTM, CDR2 ANQGSEA. CDR3: CSVESSGSYNEQFF.

The chain recombines TRBV12-3 or TRBV12-4 with TRBJ2-1; TCRdb lists TRBD1, though no DNA is available to test this call. The CDR3 is 16 residues long. CDR3 loop: CASSLWRDRGYNEQFF.

The V call is TRBV25-1, the J call TRBJ2-1. Germline V gene data show CDR1 as MGHDK and CDR2 as SYGVNS. The CDR3 length is 12 residues. CDR3 loop: CASTQDYNEQFF.

The chain combines TRBV2 with TRBJ2-1; lacking DNA, the TRBD2 call made by TCRdb goes unchecked. The germline CDR1 and CDR2 sequences are SNHLY and FYNNEI. The CDR3 is 16 amino acids. The CDR3 sequence: CASSEKRGAQYNEQFF.

The chain has TRBV5-6 and TRBJ1-1; TCRdb picks TRBD1, but there is no DNA to check that call. CDR1 SGHDT and CDR2 YYEEEE come from the germline V gene. CDR3 size: 14 residues. The CDR3 reads CASSFWTVNTEAFF.

The J gene is TRBJ2-3, the V gene TRBV4-2; the D gene TCRdb calls, TRBD1, cannot be checked with no DNA. CDR3 length equals 16 residues. Germline V gene lookup returns CDR1 LGHNA and CDR2 YNFKEQ. This chain's CDR3 is CASSQDLDGGTDTQYF.

The chain joins TRBV20-1 to TRBJ2-7; the TCRdb D gene call, TRBD2, has no DNA to confirm it. Germline loops: CDR1 DFQATT, CDR2 SNEGSKA (reference sequence). This CDR3 comprises 13 residues. The CDR3 here is CSAPSPQTYEQYF.

The gene calls are TRBV28 and TRBJ2-3; TCRdb proposes TRBD2, but this gene call is untestable without DNA. Germline V CDR1 and CDR2: MDHEN, SYDVKM. The CDR3 covers 16 residues. The chain's CDR3 is CASRLLSSGRTDTQYF. Filled out from reference TRBV28 and TRBJ2-3, the complete variable domain reads DVKVTQSSRYLVKRTGEKVFLECVQDMDHENMFWYRQDPGLGLRLIYFSYDVKMKEKGDIPEGYSVSREKKERFSLILESASTNQTSMYLCASRLLSSGRTDTQYFGPGTRLTVL.

The V and J genes are TRBV6-2 or TRBV6-3 and TRBJ1-5. Germline assignment: CDR1 MNHEY and CDR2 SVGEGT. The CDR3 is made up of 13 amino acids. The CDR3 sequence is CASGDRESQPQHF.

The chain combines TRBV6-2 or TRBV6-3 with TRBJ2-4. Germline V gives CDR1 MNHEY, CDR2 SVGEGT. This CDR3 comprises 15 residues. The CDR3 is CASSFGGVAKNIQYF.

CDR3 region: CATSRELSDTEAFF. The chain joins TRBV15 to TRBJ1-1. The CDR3 consists of 14 residues. Looked up from germline, CDR1 is LNHNV and CDR2 is YYDKDF (reference sequence). Full variable domain (remainder filled in from reference TRBV15 and TRBJ1-1): DAMVIQNPRYQVTQFGKPVTLSCSQTLNHNVMYWYQQKSSQAPKLLFHYYDKDFNNEADTPDNFQSRRPNTSFCFLDIRSPGLGDTAMYLCATSRELSDTEAFFGQGTRLTVV.

This chain connects TRBV18 to TRBJ1-1; there is no DNA to check the TCRdb D call of TRBD1. The V gene's germline CDR1 is KGHSH and CDR2 LQKENI. The CDR3 has 13 residues. CDR3 sequence: CASSQTGITEAFF. Drawing the rest from reference TRBV18 and TRBJ1-1, the complete variable domain is NAGVMQNPRHLVRRRGQEARLRCSPMKGHSHVYWYRQLPEEGLKFMVYLQKENIIDESGMPKERFSAEFPKEGPSILRIQQVVRGDSAAYFCASSQTGITEAFFGQGTRLTVV.

The chain employs TRBV7-6 and TRBJ2-1; TCRdb gives TRBD2 as the D gene, but with no DNA this cannot be confirmed. CDR1 SGHVS and CDR2 FNYEAQ come from the germline V gene. This CDR3 is built from 16 residues. The CDR3 sequence: CASSPQRTSGSNEQFF.

This chain connects TRBV6-1 to TRBJ1-2; TCRdb calls TRBD1, which cannot be checked without DNA. Germline assignment: CDR1 MNHNS and CDR2 SASEGT. The CDR3 extends over 15 amino acids. The CDR3 sequence: CASSDGRSGGDGYTF.

The chain's CDR3 is CASYPGDTSAETQYF. The genes are TRBV5-1 and TRBJ2-5; the D call of TRBD1 rests on TCRdb alone, since no DNA is present to check it. CDR3 size: 15 residues. The germline V gene has CDR1 SGHRS and CDR2 YFSETQ.

V is TRBV7-8 and J is TRBJ2-3; the TCRdb call, TRBD1, lacks DNA for checking. Germline loops: CDR1 SGHVS, CDR2 FQNEAQ. This CDR3 contains 20 residues. CDR3 sequence reads: CASSPGRDRGLAGGTDTQYF.

The chain is built from TRBV25-1 and TRBJ1-6. Germline lookup yields CDR1 MGHDK and CDR2 SYGVNS. The CDR3 runs to 15 residues. The CDR3 protein is CASGTGSSYNSPLHF.

V and J are TRBV7-9 and TRBJ2-1. Germline CDR1 reads SEHNR; CDR2 reads FQNEAQ (reference sequence). This CDR3 comprises 15 residues. The CDR3 region is CASSPKREYYNEQFF.

This chain connects TRBV7-8 to TRBJ2-1; the D call of TRBD1 rests on TCRdb alone, since no DNA is present to check it. The CDR3 loop spans 15 amino acids. The germline CDR1 and CDR2 sequences are SGHVS and FQNEAQ. The CDR3 sequence: CASRFRGGPYNEQFF.

The rearrangement uses TRBV20-1 and TRBJ1-2; without DNA, the TCRdb call of TRBD1 cannot be checked. The CDR3 consists of 15 residues. Germline V gene lookup returns CDR1 DFQATT and CDR2 SNEGSKA (reference sequence). CDR3 in amino acids: CSAYSAQGTNYGYTF.

This chain uses TRBV11-1 with TRBJ2-3; without DNA, the TCRdb call of TRBD1 cannot be checked. Germline CDR1 SGHAT, CDR2 FQDESV (reference sequence). This CDR3 is built from 18 residues. The CDR3 protein is CASSPNWDRRSGTDTQYF.

V is TRBV7-3 and J is TRBJ2-1; TCRdb indicates TRBD2, and absent DNA this call remains unverified. CDR1 is SGHTA and CDR2 is FQGTGA in the germline V gene. The CDR3 has 13 amino acids. CDR3 in amino acids: CASSSRELGEQFF.

The V gene is TRBV14, the J gene TRBJ1-1; TCRdb selects TRBD1, and the lack of DNA leaves this call unchecked. The CDR3 is made up of 15 amino acids. Germline V lookup: CDR1 SGHDN, CDR2 FVKESK. The CDR3 here is CASSQVRGVNTEAFF.

The rearrangement links TRBV20-1 to TRBJ2-7; TCRdb's D call of TRBD1 is untestable without DNA. CDR3 length equals 11 residues. The V gene's germline CDR1 is DFQATT and CDR2 SNEGSKA (reference sequence). The CDR3 loop is CSAPHSYEQYF.